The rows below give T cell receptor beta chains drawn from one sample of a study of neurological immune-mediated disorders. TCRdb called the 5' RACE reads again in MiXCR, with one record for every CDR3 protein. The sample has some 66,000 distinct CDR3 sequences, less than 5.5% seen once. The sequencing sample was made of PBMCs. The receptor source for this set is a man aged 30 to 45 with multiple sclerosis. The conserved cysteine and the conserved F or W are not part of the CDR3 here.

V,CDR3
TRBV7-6,ASSFNRETQY
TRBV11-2,ASSLFGELSTIY
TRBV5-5,ASSLFAGGDYGYT
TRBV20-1,SARSLSDTQY
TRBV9,ASGINQPQH
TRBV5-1,ASSFTDQDYGYT
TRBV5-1,ASSLDGTNTEAF
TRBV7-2,ASSRLRTQGEAF
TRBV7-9,VAAYLVYGYT
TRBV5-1,ASSGGQGSTNEKLF
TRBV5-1,ASSLVRRIYGYT
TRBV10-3,AIGTFESYEQY
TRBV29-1,SVDRANTEAF